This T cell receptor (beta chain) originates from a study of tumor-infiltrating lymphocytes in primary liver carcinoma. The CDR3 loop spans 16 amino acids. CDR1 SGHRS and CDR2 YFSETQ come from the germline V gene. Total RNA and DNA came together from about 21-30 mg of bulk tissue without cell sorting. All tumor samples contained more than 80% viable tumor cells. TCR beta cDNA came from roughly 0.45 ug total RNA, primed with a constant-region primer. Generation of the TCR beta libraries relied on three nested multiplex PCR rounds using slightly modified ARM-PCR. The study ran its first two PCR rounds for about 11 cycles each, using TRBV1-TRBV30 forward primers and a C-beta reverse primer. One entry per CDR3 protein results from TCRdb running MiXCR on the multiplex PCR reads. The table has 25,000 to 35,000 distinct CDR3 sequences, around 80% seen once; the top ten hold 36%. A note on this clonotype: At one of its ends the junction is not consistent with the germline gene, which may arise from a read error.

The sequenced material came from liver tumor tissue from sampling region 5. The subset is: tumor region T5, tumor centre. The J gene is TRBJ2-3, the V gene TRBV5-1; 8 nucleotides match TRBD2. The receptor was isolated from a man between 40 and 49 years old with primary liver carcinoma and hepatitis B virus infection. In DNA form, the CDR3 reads TGCGCTAACAGCTTGGGAGCGGGGGATTGGGGAGATACACAGTATTTT. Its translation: CANSLGAGDWGDTQYF.